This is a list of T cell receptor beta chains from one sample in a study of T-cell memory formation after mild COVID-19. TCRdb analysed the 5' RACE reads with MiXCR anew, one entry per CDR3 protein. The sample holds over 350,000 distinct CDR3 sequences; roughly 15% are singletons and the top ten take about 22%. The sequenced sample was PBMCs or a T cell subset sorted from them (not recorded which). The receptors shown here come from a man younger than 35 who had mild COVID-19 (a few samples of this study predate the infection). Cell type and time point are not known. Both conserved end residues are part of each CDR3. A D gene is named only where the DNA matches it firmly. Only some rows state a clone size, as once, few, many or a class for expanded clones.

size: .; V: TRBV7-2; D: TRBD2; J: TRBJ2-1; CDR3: CASSYMGSGVALRLNEQFF; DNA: TGTGCCAGCAGCTACATGGGTAGCGGGGTGGCACTAAGGCTAAATGAGCAGTTCTTC
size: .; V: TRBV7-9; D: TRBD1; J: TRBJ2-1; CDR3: CASSSGQGTRNEQFF; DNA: TGTGCCAGCAGTTCAGGACAGGGTACGAGAAATGAGCAGTTCTTC
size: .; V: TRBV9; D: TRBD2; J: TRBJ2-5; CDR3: CASSPGGAGETQYF; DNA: TGTGCCAGCAGCCCCGGGGGGGCCGGGGAGACCCAGTACTTC
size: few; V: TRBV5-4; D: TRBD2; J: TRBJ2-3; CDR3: CASSPATSGGWTDTQYF; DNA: TGTGCCAGCAGCCCCGCTACTAGCGGGGGGTGGACAGATACGCAGTATTTT
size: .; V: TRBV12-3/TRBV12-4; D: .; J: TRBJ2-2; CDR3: CASSLSAGTGELFF; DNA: TGTGCCAGCAGTCTCAGTGCGGGAACCGGGGAGCTGTTTTTT
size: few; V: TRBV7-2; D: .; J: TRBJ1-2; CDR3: CASSLDRTASGYTF; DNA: TGTGCCAGCAGCTTAGACCGGACAGCTAGCGGCTACACCTTC
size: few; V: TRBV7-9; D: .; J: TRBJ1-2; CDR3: CASSFSTVYGYTF; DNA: TGTGCCAGCAGCTTCTCGACGGTCTATGGCTACACCTTC
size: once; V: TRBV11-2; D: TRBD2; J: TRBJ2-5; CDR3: CASRSLAGAWETQYF; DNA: TGTGCCAGCAGGAGCCTAGCGGGGGCGTGGGAGACCCAGTACTTC
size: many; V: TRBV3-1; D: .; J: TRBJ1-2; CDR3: CASSQYVTDNYGYTF; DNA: TGTGCCAGCAGCCAATACGTGACAGACAACTATGGCTACACCTTC
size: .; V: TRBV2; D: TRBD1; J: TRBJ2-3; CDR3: CASTDRGRADTQYF; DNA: TGTGCCAGCACCGACAGGGGGCGTGCAGATACGCAGTATTTT
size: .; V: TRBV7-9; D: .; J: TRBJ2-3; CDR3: CASSFRQEYTDTQYF; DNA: TGTGCCAGCAGCTTCCGACAGGAGTACACAGATACGCAGTATTTT
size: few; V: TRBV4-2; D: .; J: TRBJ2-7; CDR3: CASSQDRGISYEQYF; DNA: TGTGCCAGCAGCCAAGATCGGGGGATCTCCTACGAGCAGTACTTC
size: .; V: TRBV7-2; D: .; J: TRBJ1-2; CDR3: CASSSGGGGGYTF; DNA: TGTGCCAGCAGCTCCGGAGGGGGAGGCGGCTACACCTTC
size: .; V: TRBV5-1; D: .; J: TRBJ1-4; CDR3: CASSLFFRRALGSTNEKLFF; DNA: TGCGCCAGCAGCTTGTTCTTTCGCCGGGCTTTGGGCAGCACTAATGAAAAACTGTTTTTT
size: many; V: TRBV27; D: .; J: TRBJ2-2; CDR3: CASSLSVRGSAGTGELFF; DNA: TGTGCCAGCAGTTTATCGGTTAGGGGGTCAGCGGGCACCGGGGAGCTGTTTTTT
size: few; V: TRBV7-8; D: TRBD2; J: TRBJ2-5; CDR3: CASSLYPPAGLAGGETQYF; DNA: TGTGCCAGCAGCTTATACCCCCCCGCCGGCTTAGCGGGGGGTGAGACCCAGTACTTC
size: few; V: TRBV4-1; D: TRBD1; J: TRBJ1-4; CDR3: CASSRIQGLDEKLFF; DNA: TGCGCCAGCAGCCGAATACAGGGGTTGGACGAAAAACTGTTTTTT
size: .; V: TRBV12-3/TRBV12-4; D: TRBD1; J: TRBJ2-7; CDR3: CASSQQGAGYEQYF; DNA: TGTGCCAGCAGTCAACAGGGGGCTGGCTACGAGCAGTACTTC
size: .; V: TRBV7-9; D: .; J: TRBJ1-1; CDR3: CASSFGGGVNTEAFF; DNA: TGTGCCAGCAGCTTTGGAGGGGGGGTGAACACTGAAGCTTTCTTT
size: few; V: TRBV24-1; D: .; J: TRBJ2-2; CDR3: CATSDPRKGSNTGELFF; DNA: TGTGCCACCAGTGACCCGCGGAAAGGATCGAACACCGGGGAGCTGTTTTTT
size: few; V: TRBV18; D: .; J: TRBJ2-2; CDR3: CASSPLGTQNTGELFF; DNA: TGTGCCAGCTCACCTCTAGGGACACAGAACACCGGGGAGCTGTTTTTT
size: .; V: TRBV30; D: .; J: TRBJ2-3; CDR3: CAWTAYSDTQYF; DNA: TGTGCCTGGACGGCGTATTCAGATACGCAGTATTTT
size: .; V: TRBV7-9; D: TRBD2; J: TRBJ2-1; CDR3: CASSLDSAGGEFF; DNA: TGTGCCAGCAGCTTAGATTCGGCGGGGGGTGAGTTCTTC
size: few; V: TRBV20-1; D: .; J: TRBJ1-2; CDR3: CSGWGAMNYGYTF; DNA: TGCAGCGGTTGGGGGGCTATGAACTATGGCTACACCTTC
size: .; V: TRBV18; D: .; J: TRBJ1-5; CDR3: CASSPSSGYSNQPQHF; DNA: TGTGCCAGCTCACCAAGTTCTGGCTATAGCAATCAGCCCCAGCATTTT
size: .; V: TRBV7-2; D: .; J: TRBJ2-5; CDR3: CASSGQGPHETQYF; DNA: TGTGCCAGCAGTGGTCAGGGGCCCCACGAGACCCAGTACTTC
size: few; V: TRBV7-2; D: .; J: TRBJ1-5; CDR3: CASRSDASSNQPQHF; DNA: TGTGCCAGCAGGTCGGATGCCTCGAGCAATCAGCCCCAGCATTTT
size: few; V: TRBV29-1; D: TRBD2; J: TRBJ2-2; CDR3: CSVPGRGFSGELFF; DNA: TGCAGCGTCCCTGGGCGGGGGTTTAGCGGGGAGCTGTTTTTT
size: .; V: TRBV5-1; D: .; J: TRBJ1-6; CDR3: CASSLGDLVRSYNSPLHF; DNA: TGCGCCAGCAGCTTGGGAGATTTGGTGCGCTCCTATAATTCACCCCTCCACTTT
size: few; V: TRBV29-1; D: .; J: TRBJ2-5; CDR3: CSVEDWGYQETQYF; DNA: TGCAGCGTTGAAGATTGGGGGTACCAAGAGACCCAGTACTTC
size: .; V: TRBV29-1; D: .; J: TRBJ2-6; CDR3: CSAGEGGGSGANVLTF; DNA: TGCAGCGCTGGCGAAGGGGGGGGAAGTGGGGCCAACGTCCTGACTTTC
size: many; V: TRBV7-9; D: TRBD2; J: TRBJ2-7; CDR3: CASSPGSSGLPGHEQYF; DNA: TGTGCCAGCAGCCCGGGAAGTAGCGGGCTGCCCGGGCACGAGCAGTACTTC
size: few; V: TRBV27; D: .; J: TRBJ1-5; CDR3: CASSPSWGSNQPQHF; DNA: TGTGCCAGCTCGCCCTCCTGGGGTAGCAATCAGCCCCAGCATTTT
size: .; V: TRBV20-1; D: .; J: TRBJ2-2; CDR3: CSALLSGTGELFF; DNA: TGCAGTGCGCTTCTATCGGGAACCGGGGAGCTGTTTTTT
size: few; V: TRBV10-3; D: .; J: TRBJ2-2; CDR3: CASRGDGEGTGELFF; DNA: TGTGCGTCCCGGGGAGACGGCGAGGGCACCGGGGAGCTGTTTTTT
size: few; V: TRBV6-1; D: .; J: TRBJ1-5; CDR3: CASSETFDQPQHF; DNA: TGTGCCAGCAGTGAAACATTTGATCAGCCCCAGCATTTT
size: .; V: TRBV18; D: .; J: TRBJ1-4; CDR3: CASSPWQGNEKLFF; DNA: TGTGCCAGCTCACCGTGGCAGGGTAATGAAAAACTGTTTTTT
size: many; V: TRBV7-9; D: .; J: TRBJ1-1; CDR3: CASSLNRVEAFF; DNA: TGTGCCAGCAGCTTAAACAGGGTAGAAGCTTTCTTT
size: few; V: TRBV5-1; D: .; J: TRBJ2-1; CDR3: CASSLETGLPRKFF; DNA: TGCGCCAGCAGTCTCGAGACAGGTCTCCCGAGAAAGTTCTTC
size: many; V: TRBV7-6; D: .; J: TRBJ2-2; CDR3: CASSSTGTGELFF; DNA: TGTGCCAGCAGCTCGACTGGGACCGGGGAGCTGTTTTTT
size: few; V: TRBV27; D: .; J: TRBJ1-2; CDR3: CASSLSRQPNYGYTF; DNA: TGTGCCAGCAGTTTATCCCGACAGCCGAACTATGGCTACACCTTC
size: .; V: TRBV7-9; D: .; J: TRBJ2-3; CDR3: CARDSGGTTDTQYF; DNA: TGTGCCAGGGATAGCGGAGGGACCACAGATACGCAGTATTTT
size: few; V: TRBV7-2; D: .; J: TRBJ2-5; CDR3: CASSLTGPGWDQYF; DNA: TGTGCCAGCAGCTTAACCGGGCCGGGGTGGGACCAGTACTTC
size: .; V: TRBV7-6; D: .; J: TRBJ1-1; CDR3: CASSLMTGHMNTEAFF; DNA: TGTGCCAGCAGCTTAATGACAGGCCACATGAACACTGAAGCTTTCTTT
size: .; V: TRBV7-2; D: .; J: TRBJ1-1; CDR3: CASSLVPHRVAFF; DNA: TGTGCCAGCAGCTTAGTCCCCCACAGGGTGGCTTTCTTT
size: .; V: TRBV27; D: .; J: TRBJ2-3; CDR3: CASSLGTRGTDTQYF; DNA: TGTGCCAGCAGTTTAGGTACTAGAGGCACAGATACGCAGTATTTT